This T cell receptor beta chain derives from a study of blood T cell repertoires in COVID-19. Study background: In each case, the material was cDNA or gDNA derived from T cells, B-cell-depleted T cells, or PBMCs.

The CDR3 is 14 residues long. The V and J ends lost 5 bases and 7 bases respectively, with 18 bases between them. The germline CDR1 and CDR2 sequences are SGHRS and YFSETQ. Sequencing used immunoSEQ multiplex PCR; TCRdb keeps in-frame clones, though not all of them. This sample has tens of thousands of clones, with 74% found just once. What was sequenced was peripheral blood. The TCR was taken from a woman aged 80 or older with acute or convalescent COVID-19. V gene TRBV5-1 combines with J gene TRBJ2-5; a weak D match, TRBD1 (7 bases). The DNA of the CDR3 is TGCGCCAGCAGTCTGGAGGGGGCTCCGGGGACCCAGTACTTC. Translated, it gives CASSLEGAPGTQYF.